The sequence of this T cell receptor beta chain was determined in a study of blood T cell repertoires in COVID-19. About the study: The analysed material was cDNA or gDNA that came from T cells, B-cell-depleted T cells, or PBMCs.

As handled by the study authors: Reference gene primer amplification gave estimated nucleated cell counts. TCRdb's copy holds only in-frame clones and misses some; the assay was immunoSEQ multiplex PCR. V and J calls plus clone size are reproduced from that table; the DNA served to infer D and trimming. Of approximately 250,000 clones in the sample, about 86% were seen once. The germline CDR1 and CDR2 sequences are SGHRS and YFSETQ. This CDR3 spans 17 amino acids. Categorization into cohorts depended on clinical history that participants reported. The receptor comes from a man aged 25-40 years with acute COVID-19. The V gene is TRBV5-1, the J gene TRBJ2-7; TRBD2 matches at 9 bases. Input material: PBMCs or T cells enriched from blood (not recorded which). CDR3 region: CASSLGLSGGSSYEQYV. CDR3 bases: TGTGCCAGCAGCTTGGGTCTAAGCGGGGGGAGCTCCTACGAGCAGTACGTC.